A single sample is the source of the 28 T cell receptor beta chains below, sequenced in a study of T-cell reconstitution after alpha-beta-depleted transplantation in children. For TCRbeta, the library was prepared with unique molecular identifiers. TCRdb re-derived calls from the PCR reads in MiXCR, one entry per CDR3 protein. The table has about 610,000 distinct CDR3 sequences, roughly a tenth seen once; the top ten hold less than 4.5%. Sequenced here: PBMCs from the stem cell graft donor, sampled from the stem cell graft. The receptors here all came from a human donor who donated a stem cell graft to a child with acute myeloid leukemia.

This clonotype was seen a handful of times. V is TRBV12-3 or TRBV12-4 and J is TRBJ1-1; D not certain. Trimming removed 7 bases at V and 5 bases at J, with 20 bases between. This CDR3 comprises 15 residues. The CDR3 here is CASIPSGLGKTEAFF. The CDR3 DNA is TGTGCCAGCATTCCATCCGGACTTGGAAAGACTGAAGCTTTCTTT.

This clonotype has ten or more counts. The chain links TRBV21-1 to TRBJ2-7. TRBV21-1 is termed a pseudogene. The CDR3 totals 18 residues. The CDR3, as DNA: TGTGCCAGCAGCAAAGAATCGATTCTGGGGGGAGCCCTCTCCGAGCAGTACTTC. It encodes CASSKESILGGALSEQYF.

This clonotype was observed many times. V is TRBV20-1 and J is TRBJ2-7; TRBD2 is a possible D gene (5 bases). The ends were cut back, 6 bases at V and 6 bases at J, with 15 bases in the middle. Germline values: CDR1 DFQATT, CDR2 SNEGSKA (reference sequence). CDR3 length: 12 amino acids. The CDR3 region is CSAPHGNREQYF. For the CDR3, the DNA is TGCAGTGCCCCCCACGGGAACCGCGAGCAGTACTTC.

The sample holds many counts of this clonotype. CDR3 nucleotides: TGCGCCAGCAGCCAAGATCGGGGTAGCGGGACGGATACGCAGTATTTT. This gives the protein CASSQDRGSGTDTQYF. The chain employs TRBV4-3 and TRBJ2-3; 8 bases fit TRBD2. Trimming removed 0 bases from V and 6 bases from J; junction bases left unmatched: 8. The CDR3 has 16 amino acids. Germline V gives CDR1 LGHNA, CDR2 YSLEER.

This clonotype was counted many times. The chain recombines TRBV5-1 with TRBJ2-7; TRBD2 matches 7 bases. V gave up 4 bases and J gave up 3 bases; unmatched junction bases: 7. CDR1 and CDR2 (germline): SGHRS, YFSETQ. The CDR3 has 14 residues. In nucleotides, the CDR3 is TGCGCCAGCAGCGAGGCTAGCGGTTTCTACGAGCAGTACTTC. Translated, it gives CASSEASGFYEQYF.

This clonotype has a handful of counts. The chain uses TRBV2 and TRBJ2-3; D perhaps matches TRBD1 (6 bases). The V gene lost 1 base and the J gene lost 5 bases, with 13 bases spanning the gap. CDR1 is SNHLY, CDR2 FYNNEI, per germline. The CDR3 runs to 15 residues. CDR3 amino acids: CASSEGQGRLDTQYF. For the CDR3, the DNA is TGTGCCAGCAGTGAAGGGCAGGGGAGATTAGATACGCAGTATTTT.

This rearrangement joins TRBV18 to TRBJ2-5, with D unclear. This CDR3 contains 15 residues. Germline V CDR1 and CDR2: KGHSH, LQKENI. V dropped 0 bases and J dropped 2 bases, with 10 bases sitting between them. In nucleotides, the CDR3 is TGTGCCAGCTCACCACCGAACCTCGCACAAGAGACCCAGTACTTC. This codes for CASSPPNLAQETQYF. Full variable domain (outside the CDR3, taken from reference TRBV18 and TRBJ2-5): NAGVMQNPRHLVRRRGQEARLRCSPMKGHSHVYWYRQLPEEGLKFMVYLQKENIIDESGMPKERFSAEFPKEGPSILRIQQVVRGDSAAYFCASSPPNLAQETQYFGPGTRLLVL.

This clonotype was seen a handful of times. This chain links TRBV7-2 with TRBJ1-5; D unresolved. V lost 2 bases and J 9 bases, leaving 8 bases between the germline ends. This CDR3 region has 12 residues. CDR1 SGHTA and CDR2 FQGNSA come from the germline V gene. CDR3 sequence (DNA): TGTGCCAGCAGCTTAAAGGGTGGGCCCCAGCATTTT. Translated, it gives CASSLKGGPQHF.

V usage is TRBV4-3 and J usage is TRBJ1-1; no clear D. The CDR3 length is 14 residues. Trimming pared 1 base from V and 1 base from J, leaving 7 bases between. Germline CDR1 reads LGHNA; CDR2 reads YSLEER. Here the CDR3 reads CASSQGIKNTEAFF. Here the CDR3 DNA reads TGCGCCAGCAGCCAAGGAATCAAGAACACTGAAGCTTTCTTT.

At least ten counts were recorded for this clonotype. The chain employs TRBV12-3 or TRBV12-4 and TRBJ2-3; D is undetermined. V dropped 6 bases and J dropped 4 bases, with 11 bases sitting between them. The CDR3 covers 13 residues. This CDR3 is CASRGFGADTQYF. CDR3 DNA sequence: TGTGCCAGCAGGGGGTTTGGGGCAGATACGCAGTATTTT.

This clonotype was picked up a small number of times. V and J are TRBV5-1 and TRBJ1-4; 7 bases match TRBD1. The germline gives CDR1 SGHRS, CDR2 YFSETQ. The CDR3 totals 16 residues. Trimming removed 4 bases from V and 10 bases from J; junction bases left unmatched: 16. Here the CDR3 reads CASSPDRDHGFGKLFF. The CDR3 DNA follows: TGCGCCAGCAGCCCAGACAGGGACCACGGATTTGGAAAACTGTTTTTT.

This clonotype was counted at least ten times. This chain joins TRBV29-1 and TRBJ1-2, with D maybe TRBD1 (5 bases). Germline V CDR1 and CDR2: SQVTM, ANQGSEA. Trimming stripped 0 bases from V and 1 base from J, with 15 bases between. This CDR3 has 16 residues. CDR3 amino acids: CSVEDPSGLVNYGYTF. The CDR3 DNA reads TGCAGCGTTGAAGATCCTTCAGGGCTGGTTAACTATGGCTACACCTTC.

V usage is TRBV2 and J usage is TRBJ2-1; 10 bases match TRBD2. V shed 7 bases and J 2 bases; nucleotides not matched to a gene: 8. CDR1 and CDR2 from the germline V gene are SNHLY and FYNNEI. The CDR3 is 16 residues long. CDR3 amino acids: CASTQGAGGAYNEQFF. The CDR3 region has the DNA TGTGCCAGCACCCAGGGAGCGGGGGGGGCCTACAATGAGCAGTTCTTC.

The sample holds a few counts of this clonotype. This chain's CDR3 is CASSSLRDRGYNEQFF. CDR3 in DNA: TGTGCCAGCAGCTCACTCCGGGACAGGGGGTACAATGAGCAGTTCTTC. The chain uses TRBV7-2 and TRBJ2-1; 11 nucleotides line up with TRBD1. With V trimmed by 4 bases and J by 4 bases, 6 bases remained unmatched. The germline gives CDR1 SGHTA, CDR2 FQGNSA. The CDR3 is 16 amino acids.

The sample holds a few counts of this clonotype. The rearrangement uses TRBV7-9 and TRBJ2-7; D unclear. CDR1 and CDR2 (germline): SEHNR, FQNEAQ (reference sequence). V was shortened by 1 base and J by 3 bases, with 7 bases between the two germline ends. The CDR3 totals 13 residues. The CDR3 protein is CASSLDWLYEQYF. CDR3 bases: TGTGCCAGCAGCTTAGATTGGCTCTACGAGCAGTACTTC.

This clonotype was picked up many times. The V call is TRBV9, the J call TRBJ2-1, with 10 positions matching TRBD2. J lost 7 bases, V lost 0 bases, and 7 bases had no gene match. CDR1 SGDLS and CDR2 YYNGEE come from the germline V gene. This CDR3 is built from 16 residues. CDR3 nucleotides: TGTGCCAGCAGCGTAGGTTTGGGACTAGCGTGGAATGAGCAGTTCTTC. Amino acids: CASSVGLGLAWNEQFF.

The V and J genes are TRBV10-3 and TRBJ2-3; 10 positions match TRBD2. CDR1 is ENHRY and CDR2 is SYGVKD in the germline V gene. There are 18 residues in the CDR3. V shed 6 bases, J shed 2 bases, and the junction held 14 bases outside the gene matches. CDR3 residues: CAIRMTGTSDLYTDTQYF. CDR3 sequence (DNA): TGTGCCATCAGGATGACTGGGACTAGCGACCTTTACACAGATACGCAGTATTTT.

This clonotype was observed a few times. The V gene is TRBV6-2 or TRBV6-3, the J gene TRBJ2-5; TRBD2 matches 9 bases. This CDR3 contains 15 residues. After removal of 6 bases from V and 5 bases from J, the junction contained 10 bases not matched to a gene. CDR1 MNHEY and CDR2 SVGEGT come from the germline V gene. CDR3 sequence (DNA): TGTGCCAGCAGCCCACGCGGGAGGGGTGCCGAGACCCAGTACTTC. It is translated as CASSPRGRGAETQYF.

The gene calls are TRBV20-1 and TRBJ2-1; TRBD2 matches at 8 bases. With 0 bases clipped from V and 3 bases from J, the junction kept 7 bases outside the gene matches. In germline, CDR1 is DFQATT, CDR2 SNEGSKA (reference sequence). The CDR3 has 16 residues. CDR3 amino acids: CSARDSRAGDYNEQFF. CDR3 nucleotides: TGCAGTGCTAGAGATAGCAGAGCGGGGGACTACAATGAGCAGTTCTTC.

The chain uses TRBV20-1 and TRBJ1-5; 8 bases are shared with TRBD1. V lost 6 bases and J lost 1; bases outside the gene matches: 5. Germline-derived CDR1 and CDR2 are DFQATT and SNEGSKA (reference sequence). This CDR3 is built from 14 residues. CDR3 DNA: TGCAGTGCATCCGGACAGGGAAGCAATCAGCCCCAGCATTTT. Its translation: CSASGQGSNQPQHF.

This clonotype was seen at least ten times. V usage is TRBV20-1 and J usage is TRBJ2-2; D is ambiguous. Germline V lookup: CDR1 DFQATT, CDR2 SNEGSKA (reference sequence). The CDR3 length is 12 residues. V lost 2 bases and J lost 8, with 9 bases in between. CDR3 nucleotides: TGCAGTGCTAGACCCCAGTGGGGGGAGCTGTTTTTT. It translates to CSARPQWGELFF.

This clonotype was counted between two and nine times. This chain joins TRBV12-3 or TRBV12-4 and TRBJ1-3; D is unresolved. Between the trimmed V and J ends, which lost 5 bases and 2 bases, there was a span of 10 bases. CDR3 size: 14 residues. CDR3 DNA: TGTGCCAGCAGTCCCTCCGGGGCTGGAAACACCATATATTTT. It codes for CASSPSGAGNTIYF.

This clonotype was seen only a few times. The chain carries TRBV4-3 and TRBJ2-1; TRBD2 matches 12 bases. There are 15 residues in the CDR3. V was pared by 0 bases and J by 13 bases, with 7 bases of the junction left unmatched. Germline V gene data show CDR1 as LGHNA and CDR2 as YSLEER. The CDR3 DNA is TGCGCCAGCAGCCAAGATCAGACTAGCGGGAGAGAACAGTTCTTC. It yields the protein CASSQDQTSGREQFF.

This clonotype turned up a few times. Here the CDR3 DNA reads TGTGCCAGCAGCGGCCTGAGAGCTAGCACAGATACGCAGTATTTT. Translation: CASSGLRASTDTQYF. The gene calls are TRBV5-6 and TRBJ2-3, with D hard to call. The CDR3 sequence is 15 residues long. Trimming took off 4 bases at V and 0 bases at J, with 12 bases between the two ends. Germline V gene lookup returns CDR1 SGHDT and CDR2 YYEEEE.

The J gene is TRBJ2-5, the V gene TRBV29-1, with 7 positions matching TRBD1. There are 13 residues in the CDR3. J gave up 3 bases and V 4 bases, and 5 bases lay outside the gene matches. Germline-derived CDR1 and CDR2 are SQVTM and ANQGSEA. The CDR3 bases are TGCAGCGTTGTTTCGACAGGGAAAGAGACCCAGTACTTC. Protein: CSVVSTGKETQYF.

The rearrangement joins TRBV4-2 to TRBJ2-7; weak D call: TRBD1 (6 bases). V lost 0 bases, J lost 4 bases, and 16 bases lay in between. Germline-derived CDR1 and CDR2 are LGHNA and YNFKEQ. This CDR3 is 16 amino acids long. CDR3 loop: CASSQDQTTGQYEQYF. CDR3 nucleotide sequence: TGTGCCAGCAGCCAAGACCAAACAACGGGACAATACGAGCAGTACTTC.

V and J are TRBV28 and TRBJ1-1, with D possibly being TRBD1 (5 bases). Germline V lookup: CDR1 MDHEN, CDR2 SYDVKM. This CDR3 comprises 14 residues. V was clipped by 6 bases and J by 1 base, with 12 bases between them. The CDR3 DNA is TGTGCCAGCAGGTTGGGACTTAAGAACACTGAAGCTTTCTTT. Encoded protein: CASRLGLKNTEAFF.

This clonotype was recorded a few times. The CDR3 is CATSDPSERGQYNEQFF. The CDR3 nucleotides read TGTGCCACCAGTGATCCGTCTGAGCGGGGTCAATACAATGAGCAGTTCTTC. The J gene is TRBJ2-1, the V gene TRBV24-1; 7 bases match TRBD2. The CDR3 is made up of 17 amino acids. CDR1 is KGHDR and CDR2 is SFDVKD in the germline V gene. Trimming cost V 3 bases and J 4 bases; bases outside gene matches: 11.